These 17 T cell receptor beta chains originate from one sample sequenced in a study of blood T cell repertoires in COVID-19 (dated by TCRdb to between 2020 and 2021). The library was built by means of the immunoSEQ multiplex PCR assay. What TCRdb holds here is the immuneACCESS table cut down to in-frame rearrangements. Part of the clones is not present; checked against another copy, under half of the missing clones reflect an unresolved V gene, and the others are unexplained. Recorded for this sample are fewer than 250,000 clones; approximately 90% of them occurred a single time. The ten largest clones take up around 4.8% of the sample. Sequencing was carried out using peripheral blood. The receptors stem from a human donor in a cohort sampled during active COVID-19.

The genes are TRBV5-6 and TRBJ1-4; 7 positions match TRBD1. V trimming: 5 bases; J trimming: 5 bases; junction bases outside the gene matches: 3. The length of the CDR3 is 13 residues. The V gene's germline CDR1 is SGHDT and CDR2 YYEEEE. CDR3 sequence reads: CASRGQENEKLFF. CDR3 nucleotide sequence: TGTGCCAGCAGAGGACAGGAGAATGAAAAACTGTTTTTT.

This chain links TRBV18 with TRBJ2-2; maybe TRBD2 (5 bases). V lost 6 bases to trimming and J lost 2 bases, with 13 bases between them. The CDR3 length is 15 residues. Germline V gene data show CDR1 as KGHSH and CDR2 as LQKENI. This CDR3 is CASSGAELNTGELFF. The DNA for the CDR3 is TGTGCCAGCTCGGGAGCGGAGTTAAACACCGGGGAGCTGTTTTTT. Using reference TRBV18 and TRBJ2-2 for the parts outside the CDR3, the full variable domain is NAGVMQNPRHLVRRRGQEARLRCSPMKGHSHVYWYRQLPEEGLKFMVYLQKENIIDESGMPKERFSAEFPKEGPSILRIQQVVRGDSAAYFCASSGAELNTGELFFGEGSRLTVL.

This clone was seen more than once but under ten times. The chain carries TRBV10-2 and TRBJ1-1; D unclear. The germline CDR1 and CDR2 sequences are WSHSY and SAAADI. Trimming took off 4 bases at V and 0 bases at J, with 9 bases between the two ends. The CDR3 runs to 14 residues. The CDR3 loop reads CASSGASLNTEAFF. The CDR3 DNA reads TGCGCCAGCAGTGGGGCTTCCCTGAACACTGAAGCTTTCTTT.

This chain links TRBV6-6 with TRBJ1-1, with a possible D match to TRBD1 (5 bases). The V gene's germline CDR1 is MNHNY and CDR2 SVGAGI (reference sequence). Trimming shortened V by 0 bases and J by 4 bases, and 12 bases separated the two germline ends. The CDR3 length is 15 residues. The CDR3 sequence is CASSYSDPGGTEAFF. The CDR3 DNA reads TGTGCCAGCAGTTACTCCGACCCGGGGGGCACTGAAGCTTTCTTT.

This sequence joins TRBV29-1 and TRBJ1-2, with 7 bases lining up with TRBD1. Germline trimming cut 5 bases from V and 8 bases from J; bases unmatched to any gene: 11. The CDR3 is 13 amino acids. Per the germline V gene, CDR1 is SQVTM and CDR2 is ANQGSEA. The CDR3: CSVNEQGVRGYTF. In DNA, the CDR3 is TGCAGCGTTAACGAGCAGGGGGTTAGGGGCTACACCTTC.

Here the CDR3 DNA reads TGTGCCAGTACCTCAGCGGGGAATCAGCCCCAGCATTTT. This translates into CASTSAGNQPQHF. The chain links TRBV19 to TRBJ1-5, with no clear D. Trimming took 7 bases from V and 4 from J, leaving 11 bases between them. The CDR3 has 13 amino acids. Germline V gene lookup returns CDR1 LNHDA and CDR2 SQIVND (reference sequence).

This clone was observed a single time. This chain connects TRBV6-5 to TRBJ1-2, with D perhaps matching TRBD1 (6 bases). The CDR3 is 14 residues long. Germline V CDR1 and CDR2: MNHEY, SVGAGI. The V end lost 6 bases, the J end lost 4 bases, and 15 bases lay between the germline ends. CDR3 loop: CASRQPGTSYGYTF. The CDR3 DNA sequence: TGTGCCAGCAGACAACCCGGGACAAGCTATGGCTACACCTTC.

The rearrangement joins TRBV4-2 to TRBJ1-6; 9 positions agree with TRBD1. The CDR3 extends over 17 amino acids. Germline CDR1 reads LGHNA; CDR2 reads YNFKEQ. The junction had 7 bases not matched to a gene; V was cut back by 3 bases and J by 4 bases. CDR3 sequence reads: CASSQLGQGGYNSPLHF. The CDR3 nucleotides are TGTGCCAGCAGCCAGCTGGGACAGGGAGGTTATAATTCACCCCTCCACTTT.

This clone was recorded once. Other DNA sequences in the sample encode the same CDR3. The V gene is TRBV7-2, the J gene TRBJ2-7, with TRBD1 matching 9 bases. This CDR3 contains 14 residues. Germline assignment: CDR1 SGHTA and CDR2 FQGNSA. V lost 5 bases and J lost 2; bases outside the gene matches: 4. The CDR3 nucleotides read TGTGCCAGCAGCACACGACAGGGGGCCTACGAGCAGTACTTC. It specifies CASSTRQGAYEQYF.

This sequence joins TRBV29-1 and TRBJ2-1, with 8 bases that match TRBD2. There are 13 residues in the CDR3. V lost 7 bases to trimming and J lost 6 bases; unmatched junction nucleotides: 8. Germline values: CDR1 SQVTM, CDR2 ANQGSEA. The CDR3 DNA reads TGCAGCGCGACTAGCGTTTACCTCAATGAGCAGTTCTTC. Its protein product is CSATSVYLNEQFF.

The genes are TRBV7-2 and TRBJ2-6; D call uncertain. This CDR3 is 14 amino acids long. The germline CDR1 and CDR2 sequences are SGHTA and FQGNSA. The V end lost 3 bases, the J end lost 0 bases, and 3 bases lay between the germline ends. In DNA, the CDR3 is TGTGCCAGCAGCTTTTACTCTGGGGCCAACGTCCTGACTTTC. It specifies CASSFYSGANVLTF.

This sequence joins TRBV9 and TRBJ2-1, with 8 nucleotides matching TRBD1. Germline CDR1 SGDLS, CDR2 YYNGEE. V dropped 4 bases and J dropped 4; count of bases not matched to a gene: 13. CDR3 length: 17 residues. In nucleotides, the CDR3 is TGTGCCAGCAGCCAGACACACGGGACAGGAGGATACAATGAGCAGTTCTTC. As protein: CASSQTHGTGGYNEQFF. The full variable domain, its missing parts supplied by reference TRBV9 and TRBJ2-1, is DSGVTQTPKHLITATGQRVTLRCSPRSGDLSVYWYQQSLDQGLQFLIQYYNGEERAKGNILERFSAQQFPDLHSELNLSSLELGDSALYFCASSQTHGTGGYNEQFFGPGTRLTVL.

In regard to this clone: Distinct nucleotide sequences in the sample also encode this CDR3. The chain joins TRBV28 to TRBJ2-1; the match to TRBD2 covers 11 bases. J was trimmed by 4 bases and V by 4 bases; bases with no gene match: 3. The CDR3 sequence is 15 residues long. Germline V gene sequence: CDR1 MDHEN, CDR2 SYDVKM. The CDR3 DNA reads TGTGCCAGCAGTTCCGGGACTAGCGGATACAATGAGCAGTTCTTC. Translating gives CASSSGTSGYNEQFF.

This chain links TRBV11-2 with TRBJ2-5; weak D call: TRBD1 (5 bases). CDR3 length: 18 residues. Trimming took 2 bases from V and 5 from J, leaving 24 bases between them. CDR1 is SGHAT and CDR2 is FQNNGV in the germline V gene. The CDR3 loop is CASSLSRTVAGKLETQYF. The CDR3 coding sequence is TGTGCCAGCAGCTTATCCCGGACCGTGGCAGGGAAGTTGGAGACCCAGTACTTC. The variable domain in full, completed from reference TRBV11-2 and TRBJ2-5, reads EAGVAQSPRYKIIEKRQSVAFWCNPISGHATLYWYQQILGQGPKLLIQFQNNGVVDDSQLPKDRFSAERLKGVDSTLKIQPAKLEDSAVYLCASSLSRTVAGKLETQYFGPGTRLLVL.

This rearrangement joins TRBV6-6 to TRBJ2-7; 8 nucleotides match TRBD1. Germline V CDR1 and CDR2: MNHNY, SVGAGI (reference sequence). The junction had 6 bases not matched to a gene; V was cut back by 1 base and J by 4 bases. This CDR3 contains 15 residues. CDR3 in DNA: TGTGCCAGCAGTTACTTAGGGACAGGAGATTACGAGCAGTACTTC. Translated: CASSYLGTGDYEQYF.

The V call is TRBV6-5, the J call TRBJ1-3, with D unclear. V dropped 6 bases and J dropped 3 bases, with 12 bases sitting between them. This CDR3 is 14 amino acids long. The germline gives CDR1 MNHEY, CDR2 SVGAGI. This CDR3 reads CASSNNLFGNTIYF. CDR3 sequence (DNA): TGTGCCAGCAGCAATAACTTATTTGGAAACACCATATATTTT.

The gene calls are TRBV15 and TRBJ2-1, with D possibly being TRBD2 (6 bases). Germline-derived CDR1 and CDR2 are LNHNV and YYDKDF (reference sequence). V was trimmed by 4 bases and J by 8 bases, leaving 15 bases between them. This CDR3 region has 14 residues. CDR3 coding DNA: TGTGCCACCAGCAAGACGGGGGTAGACGATGAGCAGTTCTTC. Translated, it gives CATSKTGVDDEQFF.